These 20 T cell receptor beta chains originate from one sample sequenced in a study of post-analysis software for immune sequencing data. Study findings and constraints: Five TRBV segments were more frequent in patients than controls; TRBV5-6, TRBV5-1 and TRBV20-1 belonged to this group.

For these receptors, no antigen is known. Tagging with unique molecular identifiers was a feature of the TCR beta cDNA libraries. TCRdb re-derived calls from the PCR reads in MiXCR, one entry per CDR3 protein. The profile shows 400,000 to 500,000 distinct CDR3 sequences, over 30% of them singletons. Input material: blood. The origin of the receptors is a girl aged 2 to 9 with multiple sclerosis.

This chain uses TRBV10-3 with TRBJ2-1; possibly TRBD2 for D (7 bases). The CDR3 spans 15 residues. Per germline, CDR1 ENHRY and CDR2 SYGVKD. V shed 2 bases and J shed 10 bases, with 18 bases lying between them. CDR3 region: CAISEAYEGGWEQFF. DNA for the CDR3: TGTGCCATCAGTGAGGCGTACGAGGGGGGGTGGGAGCAGTTCTTC.

This chain links TRBV9 with TRBJ2-5, with TRBD1 matching 10 bases. Losses at the gene ends were 0 bases for V and 11 bases for J; bases not matched to a gene: 10. The CDR3 covers 15 residues. Germline V CDR1 and CDR2: SGDLS, YYNGEE. The CDR3 DNA reads as TGTGCCAGCAGCGTAGAAGGGGACAGGGGCCGGGAGCAGTACTTC. Its translation: CASSVEGDRGREQYF.

The V call is TRBV7-8, the J call TRBJ2-5, with 12 positions matching TRBD2. The end of the DNA aligns better with TRBJ2-7, so the J call may be wrong. The CDR3 contains 16 residues. CDR1 SGHVS and CDR2 FQNEAQ come from the germline V gene. In DNA, the CDR3 is TGTGCCAGCAGCTCCTCCCGACTAGCGGGAGCCTACGAGCAGTACTTC. It yields the protein CASSSSRLAGAYEQYF.

The J gene is TRBJ2-1, the V gene TRBV9; 7 bases are a match to TRBD1. Germline CDR1 is SGDLS and CDR2 is YYNGEE. V lost 1 base, J lost 4 bases, and 5 bases stayed unmatched. CDR3 length equals 15 residues. The CDR3 DNA sequence: TGTGCCAGCAGCGTAACAGGGGCCAAGTACAATGAGCAGTTCTTC. It yields the protein CASSVTGAKYNEQFF.

The chain's CDR3 is CAISETHVGDTEAFF. CDR3 sequence (DNA): TGTGCCATCAGTGAGACCCACGTTGGGGACACTGAAGCTTTCTTT. The chain has TRBV10-3 and TRBJ1-1, with no clear D. Trimming pared 2 bases from V and 3 bases from J, leaving 13 bases between. The CDR3 totals 15 residues. Germline values: CDR1 ENHRY, CDR2 SYGVKD.

This clonotype was counted a few times. The V call is TRBV10-3, the J call TRBJ2-5, with D possibly being TRBD1 or TRBD2 (5 bases each). The CDR3 contains 13 residues. The V gene lost 5 bases and the J gene lost 2 bases, with 9 bases spanning the gap. Germline V lookup: CDR1 ENHRY, CDR2 SYGVKD. The CDR3: CAISRDPQETQYF. The CDR3 nucleotides are TGTGCCATCAGTAGGGACCCACAAGAGACCCAGTACTTC.

This clonotype appeared once. This chain uses TRBV5-1 with TRBJ2-3; 7 nucleotides line up with TRBD2. V was clipped by 5 bases and J by 2 bases; unmatched bases: 17. Germline V gene data show CDR1 as SGHRS and CDR2 as YFSETQ. The CDR3 totals 18 residues. In DNA form, the CDR3 reads TGCGCCAGCAGGACCGGGACTACAAGATTCCTTAACACAGATACGCAGTATTTT. Translation gives CASRTGTTRFLNTDTQYF. Full variable domain (missing parts from reference TRBV5-1 and TRBJ2-3): KAGVTQTPRYLIKTRGQQVTLSCSPISGHRSVSWYQQTPGQGLQFLFEYFSETQRNKGNFPGRFSGRQFSNSRSEMNVSTLELGDSALYLCASRTGTTRFLNTDTQYFGPGTRLTVL.

This clonotype was picked up a small number of times. This sequence joins TRBV9 and TRBJ2-7; no clear D gene. Looked up from germline, CDR1 is SGDLS and CDR2 is YYNGEE. The CDR3 has 13 amino acids. Trimming cost V 0 bases and J 2 bases, with 6 bases left between them. Here the CDR3 DNA reads TGTGCCAGCAGCGTAGGTGCGACCTACGAGCAGTACTTC. Translation: CASSVGATYEQYF.

The chain couples TRBV7-9 to TRBJ2-1, with D perhaps matching TRBD1 or TRBD2 (5 bases each). CDR1 is SEHNR, CDR2 FQNEAQ, per germline (reference sequence). Deletions cut 5 bases from V and 6 bases from J, with 20 bases between. This CDR3 comprises 16 residues. For the CDR3, the DNA is TGTGCCAGCAGCATAACCCAACCGGGACCCTCCAATGAGCAGTTCTTC. This codes for CASSITQPGPSNEQFF.

V and J are TRBV6-6 and TRBJ2-1, with 7 bases matching TRBD2. The CDR3 contains 16 residues. Germline V gives CDR1 MNHNY, CDR2 SVGAGI (reference sequence). Germline trimming cut 2 bases from V and 2 bases from J; bases unmatched to any gene: 6. The CDR3 sequence is CASSYRQRDPYNEQFF. In nucleotides, the CDR3 is TGTGCCAGCAGTTACCGCCAGCGGGACCCCTACAATGAGCAGTTCTTC.

The chain employs TRBV28 and TRBJ2-1, with D perhaps TRBD1 (6 bases). The CDR3 loop spans 12 amino acids. Germline-derived CDR1 and CDR2 are MDHEN and SYDVKM. V shed 4 bases and J shed 5 bases, with 6 bases lying between them. In DNA form, the CDR3 reads TGTGCCAGCAGTTGGGGGCACAATGAGCAGTTCTTC. Protein sequence: CASSWGHNEQFF.

The table lists this clonotype with many counts. CDR3 loop: CASLREGVILNEQFF. CDR3 DNA sequence: TGTGCCAGTCTCCGGGAGGGGGTTATCTTGAATGAGCAGTTCTTC. V and J are TRBV2 and TRBJ2-1; TRBD2 agrees at 8 bases. Germline loops: CDR1 SNHLY, CDR2 FYNNEI. The CDR3 is made up of 15 amino acids. With 9 bases clipped from V and 7 bases from J, the junction kept 14 bases outside the gene matches. Complete variable domain (other parts from reference TRBV2 and TRBJ2-1): EPEVTQTPSHQVTQMGQEVILRCVPISNHLYFYWYRQILGQKVEFLVSFYNNEISEKSEIFDDQFSVERPDGSNFTLKIRSTKLEDSAMYFCASLREGVILNEQFFGPGTRLTVL.

This sequence joins TRBV20-1 and TRBJ1-6, with D perhaps matching TRBD1 (5 bases). Germline V gene sequence: CDR1 DFQATT, CDR2 SNEGSKA (reference sequence). This CDR3 spans 15 amino acids. Trimming removed 0 bases at V and 5 bases at J, with 11 bases between. The DNA for the CDR3 is TGCAGTGCTAGAGAAACCCTAGGGGATAATTCACCCCTCCACTTT. As protein: CSARETLGDNSPLHF.

This clonotype was counted between two and nine times. The V gene is TRBV5-6, the J gene TRBJ2-1, with D hard to call. This CDR3 comprises 14 residues. Germline CDR1 and CDR2: SGHDT and YYEEEE. V lost 1 base and J 4 bases, leaving 9 bases between the germline ends. The CDR3 sequence is CASSLSQLYNEQFF. The CDR3 DNA sequence: TGTGCCAGCAGCTTGAGCCAGCTTTACAATGAGCAGTTCTTC. The variable domain in full, with the rest retrieved from reference TRBV5-6 and TRBJ2-1, is DAGVTQSPTHLIKTRGQQVTLRCSPKSGHDTVSWYQQALGQGPQFIFQYYEEEERQRGNFPDRFSGHQFPNYSSELNVNALLLGDSALYLCASSLSQLYNEQFFGPGTRLTVL.

This clonotype has a single count. The gene calls are TRBV27 and TRBJ2-1, with D perhaps given as TRBD1 or TRBD2 (5 bases each). The CDR3 is 13 residues long. Trimming cost V 10 bases and J 4 bases, with 14 bases left between them. Germline V gene lookup returns CDR1 MNHEY and CDR2 SMNVEV (reference sequence). CDR3: CATSVGVYNEQFF. DNA of the CDR3: TGTGCCACCTCGGTGGGGGTTTACAATGAGCAGTTCTTC.

DNA of the CDR3: TGTGCCAGCTCCGGTGCCAGGGAAGCTTTCTTT. Amino acid sequence: CASSGAREAFF. This sequence joins TRBV9 and TRBJ1-1, with unresolved D. V was pared by 7 bases and J by 8 bases, with 12 bases between. This CDR3 region has 11 residues. Germline V gives CDR1 SGDLS, CDR2 YYNGEE.

In its sample, this clonotype was seen a few times. This chain joins TRBV7-3 and TRBJ2-1, with 8 bases identical to TRBD2. Germline V lookup: CDR1 SGHTA, CDR2 FQGTGA. With V trimmed by 6 bases and J by 8 bases, 9 bases remained unmatched. This CDR3 has 14 residues. Written as DNA, the CDR3 is TGTGCCAGCAGAACTATAGCGGGAAACGATGAGCAGTTCTTC. Its protein is CASRTIAGNDEQFF.

Of note for this clonotype: Just one base apart from a much larger clone, this may be a read error. V usage is TRBV4-2 and J usage is TRBJ2-7, with D perhaps matching TRBD2 (5 bases). TRBJ2-5 explains the end of the DNA better; the J call may be wrong. Germline loops: CDR1 LGHNA, CDR2 YNFKEQ. The CDR3 consists of 14 residues. CDR3 bases: TGTGCCAGCAGCCGAGGGCCCAAGGGAGAGACCCAGTACTTC. The encoded protein is CASSRGPKGETQYF.

This chain joins TRBV20-1 and TRBJ2-4; TRBD2 matches at 14 bases. The CDR3 runs 13 residues. With 3 bases clipped from V and 13 bases from J, the junction kept 5 bases outside the gene matches. Germline CDR1 DFQATT, CDR2 SNEGSKA (reference sequence). CDR3 sequence (DNA): TGCAGTGCTAGGGGACTAGCGGGAGAAGAGCAGTACTTC. Encoded protein: CSARGLAGEEQYF.

This clonotype was counted only a few times. The J gene is TRBJ2-4, the V gene TRBV20-1, with 7 bases lining up with TRBD1. This CDR3 has 14 amino acids. With 5 bases clipped from V and 4 bases from J, the junction kept 8 bases outside the gene matches. Germline lookup yields CDR1 DFQATT and CDR2 SNEGSKA (reference sequence). The CDR3 bases are TGCAGTGCTTTTCCCGGGACAGATAAAAACATTCAGTACTTC. It codes for CSAFPGTDKNIQYF.